This note documents a single T cell receptor (beta chain) sequence. Its antigen target is currently unknown. Within one base of it there is no much larger clone, and no base qualities were kept. The CDR3 covers 12 residues, taking in both the cysteine and the phenylalanine. Only the CDR3 DNA stays, 36 bases, in frame from base 1. The germline V gene (reference sequence) gives CDR1 as PRHDT and CDR2 as FYEKMQ. V is pared back by 3 bases and J by 6 bases, with 6 bases lying between the germline termini. The sample belongs to a study of control samples from healthy donors and cancer patients (dated by TCRdb to 2019 to 2021). Libraries were prepared through the immunoSEQ multiplex PCR assay. The clones in this table, taken by TCRdb from immuneACCESS, are in-frame only. Not every clone is retained; where verified, under half of the shortfall comes from an unresolved V gene, and the cause of the rest is unknown. The sample table contains 190,000 or so clones; only one count was recorded for 90% to 95% of them. Jointly, the top ten make up roughly 1.5% of the sample.

Recombination connected TRBV13 to TRBJ2-1; the D region possibly corresponds to TRBD2 (5 bases align). Source material: blood. The TCR was taken from a man younger than 30 in good health. The CDR3 sequence is CASSFGGNEQFF. The DNA reads TGTGCCAGCAGCTTTGGAGGCAATGAGCAGTTCTTC.